The entry below gives a single T cell receptor beta chain sequence along with its context. Which antigen it targets is not known. Qualities for individual bases were not recorded, and no much larger clone is one base off. Based on the germline V gene, the CDR1 and CDR2 sequences are SGHTA and FQGTGA. V loses 4 bases of germline sequence and J loses 7 bases, and the interval between the two ends is 11 bases. Counted from cysteine to phenylalanine, this CDR3 has 14 amino acids. The CDR3 DNA has 42 bases and is translated from base 1. Every donor was a healthy Caucasian. Three pairs of female monozygotic twins, all aged about 18 to 29 years, were included in the twin cohort. Peripheral blood mononuclear cells were the source from which RNA for the TCR libraries was isolated. The library was generated by 5' RACE. The sequencer was an Illumina HiSeq 2000. Template switching introduced a universal primer binding site; the final cDNA contained a unique molecular identifier, enabling accurate counting of TCR cDNA molecules. Specific primers in the conserved constant-segment region were used to synthesize first-strand cDNA for TCR alpha and beta chains. To control for contamination, every cDNA library carried two barcodes: a SMART-Mk sample barcode plus Illumina barcodes. Two successive PCR steps introduced TruSeq adapter sequences along with Illumina sample barcodes. Sequencing of the TCR alpha and beta cDNA libraries was done on the Illumina HiSeq platform using custom primers. The paper's processing steps were these. Unique molecular identifiers were extracted from raw reads with MiGEC, and CDR3 positions were determined with MiXCR. For each individual, recombination models were inferred using an EM algorithm with the repgenHMM and IGoR tools. Shared clonotype analysis was performed with the tcR package in R, normalizing sharing by the product of cloneset sizes. To study raw recombination free of thymic and clonal selection effects, out-of-frame nonproductive sequences were analyzed. The public reads were run again by TCRdb, first through fastp at Q25 and then through MiXCR, and only productive beta chains were kept. Records with the same CDR3 protein are collapsed into one entry carrying the most frequent genes and DNA. The V and J calls and clone size come from TCRdb's table, not from the authors' own analysis. The sample table records about 570,000 distinct CDR3 sequences; 9.6% of these occur just once. The leading ten clones occupy 3% of the sample.

The data originate from a study of identical twins (TCRdb year 2016). Background on the whole study: To test whether fetal clonotypes persist, this study deep-sequenced TCR alpha and beta repertoires from monozygotic twins, from unrelated adults of various ages, and from cord blood. To rule out contamination, replicate twin experiments were performed at different times with different library preparation protocols. Broad study findings and their caveats: A weaker excess of twin sharing was found in beta out-of-frame sequences because the signal-to-noise ratio was lowered by fewer shared sequences. Because the same donors could not be followed over many years, conclusions were based on cross-sectional statistical analysis. Compared with coincidental sharing between unrelated individuals, out-of-frame TCR alpha sequences shared between twins had an excess of sequences with low generation probability. Invariant T cells such as MAIT and iNKT could partly confound zero-insertion analyses, though diverse VJ usage argued against this for most clonotypes. Out-of-frame TCR alpha sharing in monozygotic twins was systematically underestimated by recombination models, whereas sharing between unrelated individuals was in agreement with the recombination models. Fewer insertions were carried by abundant cord blood beta clonotypes, a similar but weaker trend appeared in young adult naive repertoires, and no such trend appeared in memory repertoires.

The same data also contributed to another study, on yellow fever vaccine responses in identical twins. The second publication reports: According to the authors, the vaccine-induced T cell response in identical twins seemed to be partly convergent and partly specific to each individual. In identical twins, the study followed T cell clones that responded to the vaccine with precision.

This receptor was taken from a young woman in good health. The sequence is built from TRBV7-3 and TRBJ1-6; TRBD1 is perhaps the D gene, given 6 matching bases. The sequencing input was PBMCs. The CDR3 protein is CASSSRGGNSPLHF. The bases read TGTGCCAGCAGCTCAAGGGGGGGGAATTCACCCCTCCACTTT.